This T cell receptor beta chain was sequenced for a study of blood T cell repertoires in COVID-19. Looking at the study overall: Italy, Spain and the United States were the sources of the convalescent and acute COVID-19 samples. T cells, B-cell-depleted T cells, or PBMCs provided the cDNA or gDNA that served as material.

The CDR3 length is 15 residues. After removal of 0 bases from V and 4 bases from J, the junction contained 4 bases not matched to a gene. Looked up from germline, CDR1 is SGHDT and CDR2 is YYEEEE. Original data processing: Using reference gene primer amplification, nucleated cell counts were estimated. Clones were read by immunoSEQ multiplex PCR, and TCRdb kept only the in-frame ones, dropping some. V and J calls and clone size are as listed in that table; D and trimming were resolved from the DNA. The sample records 90,000 to 120,000 clones, roughly 82% being singletons. Input material: peripheral blood. V usage is TRBV5-6 and J usage is TRBJ2-1; 7 positions agree with TRBD2. The receptor was isolated from a man aged 55 to 70 with acute or convalescent COVID-19. The CDR3 reads CASSLEASGYNEQFF. In DNA form, the CDR3 reads TGTGCCAGCAGCTTGGAGGCTAGCGGTTACAATGAGCAGTTCTTC.